The rows below give T cell receptor beta chains drawn from one sample of a study of blood T cells in healthy people across ages. TCRdb re-called the 5' RACE reads through MiXCR, storing one row per CDR3 protein. The table has roughly 1.4 million distinct CDR3 sequences, 45% to 70% seen once; the top ten hold 6.5% to 8%. What was sequenced was blood. These receptors all come from a young man in good health. Both conserved end residues are part of each CDR3. The order of the fields is CDR3 length, D gene, clone size, J gene, V gene, CDR3 DNA, CDR3 protein. The D gene is left open where the match is weak. Not every row has a clone size; where given, it reads once, few, many or a size class.

len: 19
d_gene: TRBD2
abundance: few
j_gene: TRBJ2-1
v_gene: TRBV28
CDR3nt: TGTGCCAGCAGTTTAAAAGCCCCCTGGCGGGAGGGTAGGTACAATGAGCAGTTCTTC
CDR3aa: CASSLKAPWREGRYNEQFF

len: 12
d_gene: -
abundance: many
j_gene: TRBJ2-5
v_gene: TRBV7-9
CDR3nt: TGTGCCAGCAGCTTATTGGAAGAGACCCAGTACTTC
CDR3aa: CASSLLEETQYF

len: 11
d_gene: -
abundance: few
j_gene: TRBJ2-7
v_gene: TRBV29-1
CDR3nt: TGCAGCGTTGGGTATGTTGACGAGCAGTACTTC
CDR3aa: CSVGYVDEQYF

len: 17
d_gene: -
abundance: -
j_gene: TRBJ2-6
v_gene: TRBV6-5
CDR3nt: TGTGCCAGCAGTATACTAGCCCCAGAGTCCGGGGCCAACGTCCTGACTTTC
CDR3aa: CASSILAPESGANVLTF

len: 13
d_gene: -
abundance: -
j_gene: TRBJ2-7
v_gene: TRBV6-6
CDR3nt: TGTGCCAGCAGTTACCTGGGGTCGCGCGAGCAGTACTTC
CDR3aa: CASSYLGSREQYF

len: 12
d_gene: -
abundance: -
j_gene: TRBJ1-4
v_gene: TRBV11-2
CDR3nt: TGTGCCAGCAGCCCATTCAGTGAAAAACTGTTTTTT
CDR3aa: CASSPFSEKLFF

len: 16
d_gene: TRBD2
abundance: -
j_gene: TRBJ2-3
v_gene: TRBV5-1
CDR3nt: TGCGCCAGCAGCAGAGGACTAGCGGAAAGCACAGATACGCAGTATTTT
CDR3aa: CASSRGLAESTDTQYF

len: 15
d_gene: TRBD2
abundance: -
j_gene: TRBJ2-1
v_gene: TRBV7-6
CDR3nt: TGTGCCAGCAGCCCTATAGCGGGCGGTCACAATGAGCAGTTCTTC
CDR3aa: CASSPIAGGHNEQFF

len: 15
d_gene: TRBD1
abundance: -
j_gene: TRBJ1-1
v_gene: TRBV4-1
CDR3nt: TGCGCCAGCAGCCCCAGCCGGACAGGGGAACCTGAAGCTTTCTTT
CDR3aa: CASSPSRTGEPEAFF

len: 14
d_gene: -
abundance: -
j_gene: TRBJ1-2
v_gene: TRBV6-1
CDR3nt: TGTGCCAGCAGTGGGGAAAGGGGGAGAAGGGGCTACACCTTC
CDR3aa: CASSGERGRRGYTF

len: 14
d_gene: TRBD1
abundance: few
j_gene: TRBJ1-1
v_gene: TRBV5-1
CDR3nt: TGCGCCAGCAGCCAGGGACAGGGGAGAGGTGAAGCTTTCTTT
CDR3aa: CASSQGQGRGEAFF

len: 14
d_gene: TRBD2
abundance: -
j_gene: TRBJ2-1
v_gene: TRBV29-1
CDR3nt: TGCAGCGTGCGGGGGGGGGAATGGAACAATGAGCAGTTCTTC
CDR3aa: CSVRGGEWNNEQFF

len: 12
d_gene: -
abundance: -
j_gene: TRBJ2-5
v_gene: TRBV29-1
CDR3nt: TGCAGCGTTGGTGGGGTTCGAGAGACCCAGTACTTC
CDR3aa: CSVGGVRETQYF

len: 12
d_gene: -
abundance: once
j_gene: TRBJ2-2
v_gene: TRBV20-1
CDR3nt: TGCAGTGCAGCGAGTGACACCGGGGAGCTGTTTTTT
CDR3aa: CSAASDTGELFF

len: 17
d_gene: TRBD2
abundance: -
j_gene: TRBJ2-3
v_gene: TRBV5-1
CDR3nt: TGCGCCAGCAGCCCTACGGGGGGGGCCCTATCCACAGATACGCAGTATTTT
CDR3aa: CASSPTGGALSTDTQYF

len: 14
d_gene: -
abundance: -
j_gene: TRBJ1-1
v_gene: TRBV29-1
CDR3nt: TGCAGCGTTCATGTCAGGGAGGAAGCCACTGAAGCTTTCTTT
CDR3aa: CSVHVREEATEAFF

len: 16
d_gene: -
abundance: -
j_gene: TRBJ2-5
v_gene: TRBV7-2
CDR3nt: TGTGCCAGCAGCTTAGCGCCAGACAGCTACCAAGAGACCCAGTACTTC
CDR3aa: CASSLAPDSYQETQYF

len: 17
d_gene: TRBD1
abundance: -
j_gene: TRBJ2-1
v_gene: TRBV6-2/TRBV6-3
CDR3nt: TGTGCCAGCAGTTACTCGTCGCACAGGGGGCTCTTCGATGAGCAGTTCTTC
CDR3aa: CASSYSSHRGLFDEQFF

len: 13
d_gene: -
abundance: -
j_gene: TRBJ1-1
v_gene: TRBV27
CDR3nt: TGTGCCAGCAGACTGGGCGGGAGGGATCACGCTTTCTTT
CDR3aa: CASRLGGRDHAFF

len: 14
d_gene: TRBD1
abundance: few
j_gene: TRBJ2-7
v_gene: TRBV7-2
CDR3nt: TGTGCCAGCAGCTTCACCCTCTCAGGGGGAGAGCAGTACTTC
CDR3aa: CASSFTLSGGEQYF

len: 13
d_gene: -
abundance: many
j_gene: TRBJ2-4
v_gene: TRBV20-1
CDR3nt: TGCAGTGCTAGAGAAGGTAGTTTTACCATTCAGTACTTC
CDR3aa: CSAREGSFTIQYF

len: 16
d_gene: TRBD1
abundance: -
j_gene: TRBJ2-3
v_gene: TRBV6-1
CDR3nt: TGTGCCAGCAGTGAAATCGGGACAGGAGGAGCAGATACGCAGTATTTT
CDR3aa: CASSEIGTGGADTQYF